The 10 T cell receptor beta chains in this list originate from one sample, sequenced in a study of blood T cell repertoires in COVID-19. Generated by immunoSEQ multiplex PCR, the TCRdb table keeps only in-frame clones and is missing some. The profile shows tens of thousands of clones, 80% to 90% of them singletons. The sequenced material came from peripheral blood. The receptors derive from a woman aged 55 to 70 with acute or convalescent COVID-19.

The chain carries TRBV19 and TRBJ1-5; TRBD1 aligns across 8 bases. This CDR3 has 13 amino acids. Germline trimming cut 6 bases from V and 5 bases from J; bases unmatched to any gene: 3. CDR1 LNHDA and CDR2 SQIVND come from the germline V gene (reference sequence). The CDR3 loop reads CASRSTGDQPQHF. CDR3 bases: TGTGCCAGTAGGTCGACAGGGGATCAGCCCCAGCATTTT.

V usage is TRBV10-3 and J usage is TRBJ2-1, with 8 bases fitting TRBD1. CDR1 and CDR2 from the germline V gene are ENHRY and SYGVKD. Trimming removed 5 bases from V and 7 bases from J; junction bases left unmatched: 1. The CDR3 loop spans 12 amino acids. In nucleotides, the CDR3 is TGTGCCATCAGTACAGGGGGTAATGAGCAGTTCTTC. Translation: CAISTGGNEQFF.

This chain links TRBV4-3 with TRBJ2-1, with 13 positions matching TRBD2. Germline trimming cut 4 bases from V and 3 bases from J; bases unmatched to any gene: 3. The germline CDR1 and CDR2 sequences are LGHNA and YSLEER. The CDR3 totals 16 residues. CDR3 bases: TGCGCCAGCAGCCGAGGACTAGCGGGGGACTACAATGAGCAGTTCTTC. It encodes CASSRGLAGDYNEQFF.

This clone occurred once. The chain employs TRBV30 and TRBJ1-2; D is possibly TRBD1 (6 bases). V lost 4 bases and J 5 bases, leaving 11 bases between the germline ends. The germline gives CDR1 GTSNPN, CDR2 SVGIG (reference sequence). This CDR3 spans 12 amino acids. CDR3 coding DNA: TGTGCCTGGACCCCAGGGGTTTATGGCTACACCTTC. Translation gives CAWTPGVYGYTF.

V and J are TRBV5-6 and TRBJ1-2; 7 bases are a match to TRBD1. The CDR3 sequence is 14 residues long. After removal of 1 base from V and 5 bases from J, the junction contained 5 bases not matched to a gene. From germline, CDR1 is SGHDT and CDR2 YYEEEE. CDR3: CASSLRGQTYGYTF. In DNA, the CDR3 is TGTGCCAGCAGCTTGCGGGGACAGACGTATGGCTACACCTTC.

The chain couples TRBV10-1 to TRBJ2-3, with D possibly being TRBD1 (5 bases). The CDR3 length is 16 residues. The V gene lost 6 bases and the J gene lost 4 bases, with 20 bases spanning the gap. Germline V gene data show CDR1 as WNHNN and CDR2 as SYGVQD (reference sequence). The CDR3 is CASSPIQGRAADTQYF. In DNA form, the CDR3 reads TGCGCCAGCAGCCCTATTCAGGGCAGAGCAGCAGATACGCAGTATTTT.

The V and J genes are TRBV4-3 and TRBJ1-4, with TRBD1 as a possible D gene (6 bases). The germline CDR1 and CDR2 sequences are LGHNA and YSLEER. V shed 1 base and J shed 3 bases, with 9 bases lying between them. The CDR3 spans 15 residues. This CDR3 is CASSQADRSNEKLFF. In DNA, the CDR3 is TGCGCCAGCAGCCAAGCCGACAGGTCTAATGAAAAACTGTTTTTT.

The CDR3 region has the DNA TGTGCCAGCAGTCTCATCGGGGGGGCTGGAGGCTACACCTTC. Residues: CASSLIGGAGGYTF. The genes are TRBV28 and TRBJ1-2; a weak D match, TRBD1 (6 bases). V was pared by 5 bases and J by 8 bases, with 18 bases between. This CDR3 is 14 amino acids long. Germline CDR1 and CDR2: MDHEN and SYDVKM.

The chain is built from TRBV3-1 (or the pseudogene TRBV3-2) and TRBJ1-2; 8 bases align to TRBD1. The CDR3 runs 13 residues. The germline V gene has CDR1 LGHDT and CDR2 YNNKEL (reference sequence). V gave up 1 base and J gave up 6 bases; unmatched junction bases: 1. The CDR3 here is CASSQGTGNGYTF. As DNA, the CDR3 is TGTGCCAGCAGCCAAGGGACAGGGAATGGCTACACCTTC.

The rearrangement joins TRBV24-1 to TRBJ2-5; 7 nucleotides align to TRBD2. Germline CDR1 is KGHDR and CDR2 is SFDVKD. V was pared by 0 bases and J by 4 bases, with 4 bases of the junction left unmatched. CDR3 size: 15 residues. The DNA of the CDR3 is TGTGCCACCAGTGATTTGGGACTAGGGACAGAGACCCAGTACTTC. As protein: CATSDLGLGTETQYF.